The rows below give T cell receptor beta chains drawn from one sample of a study of T cells in Graves' hyperthyroidism and ophthalmopathy. A single record per CDR3 protein comes from TCRdb applying MiXCR to the multiplex PCR reads. The sample includes hundreds of thousands of distinct CDR3 sequences, around 38% of them seen just once. Sequencing used blood. The receptors originated from a man between 18 and 29 years old with Graves' hyperthyroidism. Both conserved end residues are part of each CDR3. Part of the rows lack a size; the others show once, few, many or a class for expanded clones.

>many|TRBV29-1|13|TRBJ2-5
CSAEEGTGETQYF
>many|TRBV9|15|TRBJ1-2
CASSVALQGNYGYTF
>few|TRBV7-7|13|TRBJ2-5
CASRPTGRETQYF
>few|TRBV11-2|15|TRBJ2-7
CASSLGIGVGYEQYF
>.|TRBV6-5|16|TRBJ2-2
CASSYSTPPNTGELFF
>many|TRBV7-2|16|TRBJ1-1
CASSPRTGGGTTEAFF
>few|TRBV5-5|14|TRBJ1-5
CASSFGQLHQPQHF
>many|TRBV29-1|13|TRBJ2-6
CSVESAGANVLTF
>few|TRBV12-3/TRBV12-4|11|TRBJ2-7
CASSYENEQYF
>.|TRBV2|15|TRBJ1-2
CASGQGGSPNYGYTF
>many|TRBV7-6|15|TRBJ1-5
CASSPGSRGNQPQHF
>once|TRBV5-4|12|TRBJ1-1
CASNFGQLEAFF
>few|TRBV20-1|15|TRBJ2-5
CSAVRGSWIQETQYF
>many|TRBV29-1|14|TRBJ2-7
CSVRAASGTNEQYF
>few|TRBV12-3/TRBV12-4|16|TRBJ1-3
CASSHYGGGHGNTIYF
>.|TRBV20-1|14|TRBJ2-7
CSARAPSGGYEQYF
>.|TRBV7-2|16|TRBJ2-7
CASSLDMGTAAYEQYF
>many|TRBV19|13|TRBJ1-2
CASTNGFNYGYTF
>few|TRBV19|11|TRBJ2-2
CASSSSWELFF
>few|TRBV14|14|TRBJ1-2
CASSPQARSWGYTF
>.|TRBV25-1|12|TRBJ1-4
CAFGTGEEKLFF
>few|TRBV9|14|TRBJ2-7
CASSVSPGLDEQYF
>.|TRBV7-2|13|TRBJ1-2
CASSFHSTGGYTF
>many|TRBV7-2|12|TRBJ2-7
CASRSGPFEQYF
>.|TRBV7-3|16|TRBJ2-7
CASSLGVGLLSYEQYF
>few|TRBV20-1|13|TRBJ1-5
CSVLRGMVQPQHF
>.|TRBV4-1|16|TRBJ1-5
CASSHPALQRHQPQHF
>.|TRBV9|13|TRBJ2-2
CANTSVLAGELFF
>many|TRBV20-1|13|TRBJ1-1
CSAADRRDTEAFF
>many|TRBV15|14|TRBJ1-4
CATWTGGHNEKLFF
>.|TRBV20-1|13|TRBJ2-7
CSGEGSVSYEQYF